The 16 T cell receptor beta chains presented below share a single source sample, sequenced in a study of T cells after yellow fever vaccination. Each CDR3 protein gets one entry after TCRdb re-called the 5' RACE reads with MiXCR. The repertoire includes 600,000 to 750,000 distinct CDR3 sequences, about 12% of them detected once, and 15% sits in the top ten. Source: PBMCs, taken on the day of the yellow fever booster vaccination. The receptor set was obtained from a man aged 30 to 45 who received the YFV17D yellow fever vaccine.

The gene calls are TRBV20-1 and TRBJ2-1, with 9 bases identical to TRBD2. After removal of 1 base from V and 12 bases from J, the junction contained 13 bases not matched to a gene. The CDR3 has 15 residues. From germline, CDR1 is DFQATT and CDR2 SNEGSKA (reference sequence). This chain's CDR3 is CSARVGSVAGEVQFF. The CDR3 DNA sequence: TGCAGTGCTAGAGTGGGCTCGGTAGCGGGAGAGGTGCAGTTCTTC.

This chain links TRBV6-1 with TRBJ2-7; D remains unclear. Germline CDR1 reads MNHNS; CDR2 reads SASEGT. This CDR3 is 13 amino acids long. Trimming stripped 5 bases from V and 3 bases from J, with 11 bases between. The CDR3 nucleotides read TGTGCCAGCAGTCCGACCGCCGTCTACGAGCAGTACTTC. Translated, it gives CASSPTAVYEQYF.

This clonotype was recorded a few times. The gene calls are TRBV6-5 and TRBJ2-1, with D possibly matching TRBD2 (5 bases). In germline, CDR1 is MNHEY, CDR2 SVGAGI. The V end was cut by 3 bases, the J end by 6 bases, with 9 bases between. The CDR3 has 13 residues. The DNA for the CDR3 is TGTGCCAGCAGTTATGGGCTAGCCAATGAGCAGTTCTTC. Its protein product is CASSYGLANEQFF.

In this sample, this clonotype turned up a few times. The chain joins TRBV5-1 to TRBJ2-1, with TRBD2 as a possible D gene (6 bases). Germline V gives CDR1 SGHRS, CDR2 YFSETQ. The V end was cut by 6 bases, the J end by 7 bases, with 14 bases between. CDR3 length: 13 residues. The CDR3 spells CASNTPSGNEQFF. CDR3 bases: TGCGCCAGCAACACCCCCAGCGGGAATGAGCAGTTCTTC.

This clonotype was recorded a few times. This rearrangement joins TRBV5-6 to TRBJ1-5, with D possibly matching TRBD1 (6 bases). Germline V lookup: CDR1 SGHDT, CDR2 YYEEEE. The CDR3 consists of 15 residues. The V and J ends lost 2 bases and 4 bases respectively, with 13 bases between them. As DNA, the CDR3 is TGTGCCAGCAGCTTCGGGGGGCTCGCAAATCAGCCCCAGCATTTT. Encoded protein: CASSFGGLANQPQHF.

This clonotype was counted between two and nine times. The rearrangement uses TRBV5-5 and TRBJ2-3; 8 nucleotides line up with TRBD1. The V gene end was trimmed by 0 bases and the J gene end by 4 bases; junction bases not matched to a gene: 4. There are 15 residues in the CDR3. Germline CDR1 and CDR2: SGHKS and YYEKEE (reference sequence). The CDR3: CASSLGTGFADTQYF. The CDR3, as DNA: TGTGCCAGCAGCTTGGGGACAGGGTTCGCAGATACGCAGTATTTT.

The rearrangement links TRBV20-1 to TRBJ1-5, with 9 bases that match TRBD1. V gave up 4 bases and J gave up 5 bases; unmatched junction bases: 6. CDR1 DFQATT and CDR2 SNEGSKA come from the germline V gene (reference sequence). CDR3 length equals 14 residues. CDR3 nucleotides: TGCAGTGCTACACCGGGACAGGGCTATCAGCCCCAGCATTTT. Amino acid sequence: CSATPGQGYQPQHF.

The chain couples TRBV5-1 to TRBJ2-3, with TRBD2 matching over 7 bases. The CDR3 contains 20 residues. V was clipped by 2 bases and J by 1 base; unmatched bases: 19. CDR1 and CDR2 from the germline V gene are SGHRS and YFSETQ. The CDR3 is CASSLRGSSGTLGGTDTQYF. CDR3 DNA: TGCGCCAGCAGCTTAAGGGGTTCTAGCGGAACGCTAGGAGGCACAGATACGCAGTATTTT.

The rearrangement joins TRBV7-2 to TRBJ2-3, with 9 bases identical to TRBD2. Per germline, CDR1 SGHTA and CDR2 FQGNSA. Trimming cost V 3 bases and J 0 bases; bases outside gene matches: 7. CDR3 length equals 17 residues. CDR3 in amino acids: CASSFPLAGVSTDTQYF. The CDR3 DNA reads TGTGCCAGCAGCTTCCCCTTAGCGGGGGTTAGCACAGATACGCAGTATTTT.

This clonotype was seen more than once but under ten times. The V and J genes are TRBV5-1 and TRBJ2-3; possible D gene TRBD1, 5 bases. The CDR3 has 15 residues. Trimming cost V 0 bases and J 2 bases, with 10 bases left between them. The germline V gene encodes CDR1 SGHRS and CDR2 YFSETQ. CDR3 DNA sequence: TGCGCCAGCAGCTTGGGTGACAGACACACAGATACGCAGTATTTT. Its translation is CASSLGDRHTDTQYF.

This chain connects TRBV10-3 to TRBJ2-1, with 13 bases lining up with TRBD2. V trimming: 6 bases; J trimming: 5 bases; junction bases outside the gene matches: 4. Germline V gene sequence: CDR1 ENHRY, CDR2 SYGVKD. This CDR3 is built from 15 residues. Here the CDR3 DNA reads TGTGCCATCAGACCGGGACTAGCGGGGCACAATGAGCAGTTCTTC. This gives the protein CAIRPGLAGHNEQFF.

This clonotype came up many times. The chain joins TRBV11-2 to TRBJ1-2, with unresolved D. Germline V gene lookup returns CDR1 SGHAT and CDR2 FQNNGV. The CDR3 runs 14 residues. V was trimmed by 1 base and J by 3 bases, leaving 9 bases between them. CDR3 DNA: TGTGCCAGCAGCTTAGTGGCGGGAGACTATGGCTACACCTTC. Encoded protein: CASSLVAGDYGYTF.

Many counts were recorded for this clonotype. The chain carries TRBV7-9 and TRBJ2-3; no firm D call. Germline values: CDR1 SEHNR, CDR2 FQNEAQ (reference sequence). Trimming removed 0 bases at V and 0 bases at J, with 4 bases between. The CDR3 totals 14 residues. The CDR3 loop is CASSLASSTDTQYF. As DNA, the CDR3 is TGTGCCAGCAGCTTAGCTAGTAGCACAGATACGCAGTATTTT.

The chain combines TRBV5-6 with TRBJ1-6; 7 positions match TRBD1. Per germline, CDR1 SGHDT and CDR2 YYEEEE. V lost 7 bases and J lost 3; bases outside the gene matches: 7. This CDR3 contains 15 residues. Here the CDR3 DNA reads TGTGCCAGCCAGGGGGGTAAAGGCTATAATTCACCCCTCCACTTT. As protein: CASQGGKGYNSPLHF.

At least ten counts were recorded for this clonotype. This chain links TRBV7-9 with TRBJ2-1; TRBD2 matches at 12 bases. V lost 2 bases and J lost 9; bases outside the gene matches: 2. CDR3 length equals 14 residues. CDR1 and CDR2 (germline): SEHNR, FQNEAQ (reference sequence). The CDR3 DNA reads TGTGCCAGCAGCTTACTAGCGGGAGGGGTTGAGCAGTTCTTC. Amino acids: CASSLLAGGVEQFF.

The chain couples TRBV20-1 to TRBJ2-1, with TRBD1 matching over 8 bases. The CDR3 is 13 residues long. CDR1 is DFQATT and CDR2 is SNEGSKA in the germline V gene (reference sequence). Trimming removed 4 bases from V and 7 bases from J; junction bases left unmatched: 6. The DNA of the CDR3 is TGCAGTGCTACTGGGACAGGAGGGAATGAGCAGTTCTTC. Encoded protein: CSATGTGGNEQFF.